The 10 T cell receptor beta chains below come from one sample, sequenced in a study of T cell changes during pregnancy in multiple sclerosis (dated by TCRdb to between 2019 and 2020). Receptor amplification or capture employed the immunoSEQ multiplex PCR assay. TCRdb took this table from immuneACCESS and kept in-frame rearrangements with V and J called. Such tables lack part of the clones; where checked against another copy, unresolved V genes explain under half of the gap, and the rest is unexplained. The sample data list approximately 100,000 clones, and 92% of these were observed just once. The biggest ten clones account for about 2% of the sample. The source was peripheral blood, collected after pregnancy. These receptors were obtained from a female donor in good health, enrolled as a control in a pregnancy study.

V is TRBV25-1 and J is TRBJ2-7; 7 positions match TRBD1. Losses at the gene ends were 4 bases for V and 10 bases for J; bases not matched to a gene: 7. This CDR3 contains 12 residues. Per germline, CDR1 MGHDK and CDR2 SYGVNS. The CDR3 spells CASSAFGTAQYF. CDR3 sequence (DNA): TGTGCCAGCAGTGCATTCGGGACAGCACAGTACTTC.

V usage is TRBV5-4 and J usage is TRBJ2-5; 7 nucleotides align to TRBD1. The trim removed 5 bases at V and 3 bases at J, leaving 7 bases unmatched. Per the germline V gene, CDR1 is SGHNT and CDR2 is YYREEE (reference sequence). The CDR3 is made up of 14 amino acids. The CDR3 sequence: CASSRTGTEETQYF. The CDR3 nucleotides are TGTGCCAGCAGTAGAACTGGGACAGAAGAGACCCAGTACTTC.

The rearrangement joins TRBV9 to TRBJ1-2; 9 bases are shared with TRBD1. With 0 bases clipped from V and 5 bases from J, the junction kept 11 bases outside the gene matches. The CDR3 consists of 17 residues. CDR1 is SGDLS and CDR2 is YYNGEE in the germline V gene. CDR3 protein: CASSVEGTGLDRYGYTF. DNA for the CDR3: TGTGCCAGCAGCGTAGAGGGGACAGGGTTGGACCGTTATGGCTACACCTTC.

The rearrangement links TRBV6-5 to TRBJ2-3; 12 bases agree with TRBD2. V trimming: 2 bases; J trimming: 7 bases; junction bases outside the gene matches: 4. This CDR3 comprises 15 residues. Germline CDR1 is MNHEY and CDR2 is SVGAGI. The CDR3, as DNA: TGTGCCAGCAGTTACACACTAGCGGGGGGCTATACGCAGTATTTT. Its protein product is CASSYTLAGGYTQYF.

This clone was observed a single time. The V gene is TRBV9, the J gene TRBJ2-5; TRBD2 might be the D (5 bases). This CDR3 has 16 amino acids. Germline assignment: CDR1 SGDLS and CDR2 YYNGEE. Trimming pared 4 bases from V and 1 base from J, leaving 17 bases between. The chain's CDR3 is CASSPTPLAPQETQYF. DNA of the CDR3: TGTGCCAGCAGCCCTACTCCCCTAGCCCCCCAAGAGACCCAGTACTTC.

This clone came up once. The DNA of the CDR3 is TGTGCCAGCAGTGGATCCGGGACAGGGGGACTAGCTTTCTTT. Encoded protein: CASSGSGTGGLAFF. This rearrangement joins TRBV2 to TRBJ1-1, with 11 bases matching TRBD1. The CDR3 spans 14 residues. J was trimmed by 10 bases and V by 4 bases; bases with no gene match: 8. Germline V gives CDR1 SNHLY, CDR2 FYNNEI.

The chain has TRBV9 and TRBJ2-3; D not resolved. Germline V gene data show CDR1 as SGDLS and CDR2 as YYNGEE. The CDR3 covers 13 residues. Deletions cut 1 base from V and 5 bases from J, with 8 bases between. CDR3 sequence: CASSVTPGDTQYF. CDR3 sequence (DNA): TGTGCCAGCAGCGTAACCCCAGGAGATACGCAGTATTTT.

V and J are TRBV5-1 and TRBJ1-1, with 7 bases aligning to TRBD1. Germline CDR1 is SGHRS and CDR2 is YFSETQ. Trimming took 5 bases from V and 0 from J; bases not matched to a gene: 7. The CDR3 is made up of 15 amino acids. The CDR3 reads CASRVGGTLNTEAFF. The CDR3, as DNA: TGCGCCAGCAGGGTAGGGGGCACATTGAACACTGAAGCTTTCTTT.

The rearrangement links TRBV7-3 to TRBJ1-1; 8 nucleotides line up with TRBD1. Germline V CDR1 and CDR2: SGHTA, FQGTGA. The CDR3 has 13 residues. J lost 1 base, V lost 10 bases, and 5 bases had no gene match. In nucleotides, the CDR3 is TGTGCCACCCGGGGACAGGCGAACACTGAAGCTTTCTTT. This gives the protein CATRGQANTEAFF.

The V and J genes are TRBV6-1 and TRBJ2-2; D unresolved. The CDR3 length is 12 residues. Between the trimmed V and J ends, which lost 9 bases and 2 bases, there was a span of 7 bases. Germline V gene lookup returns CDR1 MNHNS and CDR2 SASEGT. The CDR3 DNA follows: TGTGCCAGTGAGAAAAACACCGGGGAGCTGTTTTTT. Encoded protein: CASEKNTGELFF.